The 21 T cell receptor beta chains reported below all come from one sample, sequenced in a study of T cell responses to AZD1222 COVID-19 vaccine. Assay used: immunoSEQ multiplex PCR; TCRdb lists only in-frame clones, some missing. Among about 110,000 clones, roughly nine tenths were seen once, and the ten largest hold under 7%. The input for sequencing was peripheral blood, taken on day 0 of AZD1222 vaccination. All receptors derive from an adult in good health.

V and J are TRBV3-1 (or the pseudogene TRBV3-2) and TRBJ2-7, with 8 bases identical to TRBD1. The length of the CDR3 is 13 residues. Germline V lookup: CDR1 LGHDT, CDR2 YNNKEL (reference sequence). The trim removed 3 bases at V and 6 bases at J, leaving 4 bases unmatched. The CDR3 DNA sequence: TGTGCCAGCAGCCAGCGAACAGGGGGCGAGCAGTACTTC. It translates to CASSQRTGGEQYF.

The chain combines TRBV24-1 with TRBJ2-1, with 7 bases identical to TRBD2. Per germline, CDR1 KGHDR and CDR2 SFDVKD. Losses at the gene ends were 2 bases for V and 10 bases for J; bases not matched to a gene: 7. The CDR3 is 14 amino acids. CDR3 in DNA: TGTGCCACCAGTGATTCGCGGGAGATCGGGGAGCAGTTCTTC. It translates to CATSDSREIGEQFF.

The V and J genes are TRBV29-1 and TRBJ2-7; 7 nucleotides align to TRBD1. The CDR3 has 14 residues. Germline assignment: CDR1 SQVTM and CDR2 ANQGSEA. The V and J ends lost 5 bases and 4 bases, in that order; junction bases with no gene match: 11. In DNA, the CDR3 is TGCAGCGTTCATGAGTCGGGACAGACGTACGAGCAGTACTTC. It translates to CSVHESGQTYEQYF.

This clone was recorded only once. The gene calls are TRBV2 and TRBJ1-6; D uncertain. With 8 bases removed from V and 16 bases from J, the gap between germline ends came to 21 bases. The CDR3 sequence is 13 residues long. Germline CDR1 reads SNHLY; CDR2 reads FYNNEI. For the CDR3, the DNA is TGTGCCAGCGGGGTGGGCGAAGCGAGGGTTCTCCACTTT. The encoded protein is CASGVGEARVLHF.

V and J are TRBV4-1 and TRBJ2-7; no clear D. V lost 3 bases and J lost 7, with 10 bases in between. The CDR3 runs to 12 residues. The germline gives CDR1 MGHRA, CDR2 YSYEKL. The CDR3 protein is CASSHRTGEQYF. CDR3 coding DNA: TGCGCCAGCAGCCACCGGACCGGGGAGCAGTACTTC.

A single count supports this clone. The chain employs TRBV13 and TRBJ2-1, with D possibly being TRBD2 (6 bases). CDR1 PRHDT and CDR2 FYEKMQ come from the germline V gene (reference sequence). Trimming cost V 11 bases and J 3 bases, with 20 bases left between them. This CDR3 comprises 15 residues. The CDR3 bases are TGTGCCTCCCATGGGGGTAGCGGAAACTACAATGAGCAGTTCTTC. As protein: CASHGGSGNYNEQFF.

V is TRBV27 and J is TRBJ1-6, with TRBD1 as a possible D gene (5 bases). This CDR3 contains 19 residues. The V gene lost 1 base and the J gene lost 7 bases, with 23 bases spanning the gap. CDR1 MNHEY and CDR2 SMNVEV come from the germline V gene (reference sequence). CDR3 sequence reads: CASSLLGRSPGGSNSPLHF. The CDR3 bases are TGTGCCAGCAGTTTATTGGGACGGTCTCCCGGGGGGTCGAATTCACCCCTCCACTTT.

The gene calls are TRBV7-6 and TRBJ2-5; 9 bases agree with TRBD1. The ends lost 3 bases at V and 4 bases at J; junction bases unmatched: 6. Germline CDR1 SGHVS, CDR2 FNYEAQ. This CDR3 is 15 amino acids long. The DNA for the CDR3 is TGTGCCAGCAGCTTCGGACAGGGGCTAGGAGAGACCCAGTACTTC. This translates into CASSFGQGLGETQYF.

This rearrangement joins TRBV5-1 to TRBJ2-6; D not certain. CDR1 is SGHRS, CDR2 YFSETQ, per germline. V shed 0 bases and J shed 2 bases, with 3 bases lying between them. This CDR3 comprises 14 residues. This CDR3 is CASSLAPGANVLTF. CDR3 coding DNA: TGCGCCAGCAGCTTGGCCCCTGGGGCCAACGTCCTGACTTTC. Filled out from reference TRBV5-1 and TRBJ2-6, the complete variable domain reads KAGVTQTPRYLIKTRGQQVTLSCSPISGHRSVSWYQQTPGQGLQFLFEYFSETQRNKGNFPGRFSGRQFSNSRSEMNVSTLELGDSALYLCASSLAPGANVLTFGAGSRLTVL.

This rearrangement joins TRBV28 to TRBJ1-4, with D unclear. This CDR3 region has 15 residues. V lost 1 base and J lost 7, with 13 bases in between. Germline lookup yields CDR1 MDHEN and CDR2 SYDVKM. In nucleotides, the CDR3 is TGTGCCAGCAGTTTATATGAGGTCCAGAGTGAAAAACTGTTTTTT. Its protein is CASSLYEVQSEKLFF. The complete variable domain, with remaining parts taken from reference TRBV28 and TRBJ1-4, reads DVKVTQSSRYLVKRTGEKVFLECVQDMDHENMFWYRQDPGLGLRLIYFSYDVKMKEKGDIPEGYSVSREKKERFSLILESASTNQTSMYLCASSLYEVQSEKLFFGSGTQLSVL.

The rearrangement links TRBV19 to TRBJ1-6; D might be TRBD1 (6 bases). The CDR3 consists of 13 residues. The germline V gene has CDR1 LNHDA and CDR2 SQIVND (reference sequence). Trimming removed 9 bases from V and 10 bases from J, with 16 bases in between. CDR3 nucleotides: TGTGCCAGCCGAGTACGACAGGAATCACCCCTCCACTTT. It yields the protein CASRVRQESPLHF.

The J gene is TRBJ1-5, the V gene TRBV5-1, with 9 bases identical to TRBD1. The CDR3 is 14 amino acids. Germline V gives CDR1 SGHRS, CDR2 YFSETQ. Germline trimming cut 4 bases from V and 6 bases from J; bases unmatched to any gene: 5. The CDR3 DNA sequence: TGCGCCAGCAGCCTGGGACAGGGATCTCAGCCCCAGCATTTT. Protein sequence: CASSLGQGSQPQHF.

The chain recombines TRBV28 with TRBJ1-1; perhaps TRBD1 as D (5 bases). Germline CDR1 MDHEN, CDR2 SYDVKM. The V and J ends lost 2 bases and 1 base respectively, with 20 bases between them. The CDR3 extends over 18 amino acids. The CDR3 DNA is TGTGCCAGCAGTTTAATGTCGGGGGGAAGCGAGGCGAACACTGAAGCTTTCTTT. Its translation is CASSLMSGGSEANTEAFF.

CDR3: CASSLGQGPMNTGELFF. In DNA form, the CDR3 reads TGTGCCAGCAGCTTAGGGCAGGGCCCTATGAACACCGGGGAGCTGTTTTTT. The gene calls are TRBV5-4 and TRBJ2-2; perhaps TRBD1 as D (5 bases). The CDR3 loop spans 17 amino acids. V gave up 2 bases and J gave up 1 base, with 15 bases separating them. Germline V gives CDR1 SGHNT, CDR2 YYREEE (reference sequence). The full variable domain, rest sourced from reference TRBV5-4 and TRBJ2-2, is ETGVTQSPTHLIKTRGQQVTLRCSSQSGHNTVSWYQQALGQGPQFIFQYYREEENGRGNFPPRFSGLQFPNYSSELNVNALELDDSALYLCASSLGQGPMNTGELFFGEGSRLTVL.

The CDR3 sequence is CASSFRPTGGTYEQYF. Here the CDR3 DNA reads TGTGCCAGCAGCTTTCGCCCGACAGGGGGCACGTACGAGCAGTACTTC. The chain uses TRBV11-3 and TRBJ2-7, with TRBD1 matching 10 bases. The germline V gene encodes CDR1 SGHNT and CDR2 YENEEA. The CDR3 runs 16 residues. Germline trimming cut 3 bases from V and 4 bases from J; bases unmatched to any gene: 9.

A single count supports this clone. The chain joins TRBV12-5 to TRBJ1-2, with 7 nucleotides matching TRBD1. The junction had 4 bases not matched to a gene; V was cut back by 6 bases and J by 3 bases. The CDR3 is 13 amino acids. Germline V gives CDR1 LGHNT, CDR2 FRNRAP. The CDR3 region is CASGWGQYYGYTF. The CDR3 region has the DNA TGTGCTAGTGGATGGGGACAGTACTATGGCTACACCTTC. The variable domain in full, completed from reference TRBV12-5 and TRBJ1-2, reads DARVTQTPRHKVTEMGQEVTMRCQPILGHNTVFWYRQTMMQGLELLAYFRNRAPLDDSGMPKDRFSAEMPDATLATLKIQPSEPRDSAVYFCASGWGQYYGYTFGSGTRLTVV.

The chain joins TRBV6-2 or TRBV6-3 to TRBJ2-7; TRBD1 might be the D (6 bases). The CDR3 runs to 13 residues. V gave up 4 bases and J gave up 4 bases, with 11 bases separating them. CDR1 and CDR2 from the germline V gene are MNHEY and SVGEGT. The CDR3 nucleotides read TGTGCCAGCAGTTCCTGGGACACATACGAGCAGTACTTC. Protein product: CASSSWDTYEQYF.

The chain joins TRBV7-9 to TRBJ1-2; 7 nucleotides align to TRBD1. From germline, CDR1 is SEHNR and CDR2 FQNEAQ (reference sequence). V dropped 5 bases and J dropped 12; count of bases not matched to a gene: 21. The CDR3 runs to 16 residues. CDR3 residues: CASSHYLTGRVSGDTF. CDR3 in DNA: TGTGCCAGCAGCCACTACCTGACAGGGAGGGTTTCCGGGGACACCTTC. Together with reference TRBV7-9 and TRBJ1-2, the CDR3 gives the full variable domain: DTGVSQNPRHKITKRGQNVTFRCDPISEHNRLYWYRQTLGQGPEFLTYFQNEAQLEKSRLLSDRFSAERPKGSFSTLEIQRTEQGDSAMYLCASSHYLTGRVSGDTFGSGTRLTVV.

The V gene is TRBV28, the J gene TRBJ2-5; perhaps TRBD2 as D (5 bases). Germline assignment: CDR1 MDHEN and CDR2 SYDVKM. Trimming shortened V by 5 bases and J by 3 bases, and 10 bases separated the two germline ends. This CDR3 spans 13 amino acids. In DNA, the CDR3 is TGTGCCAGCAGTGGCAGGCGGGAAGAGACCCAGTACTTC. This codes for CASSGRREETQYF.

The chain links TRBV27 to TRBJ2-7; possibly TRBD1 for D (5 bases). The CDR3 contains 15 residues. Trimming pared 3 bases from V and 5 bases from J, leaving 17 bases between. Germline-derived CDR1 and CDR2 are MNHEY and SMNVEV (reference sequence). CDR3 DNA: TGTGCCAGCAGTTTGGTTAGGGGAATTGATAACGAGCAGTACTTC. This encodes CASSLVRGIDNEQYF.

The chain combines TRBV4-2 with TRBJ1-2, with 11 bases identical to TRBD1. V lost 3 bases, J lost 7 bases, and 10 bases stayed unmatched. CDR3 size: 16 residues. CDR1 LGHNA and CDR2 YNFKEQ come from the germline V gene. The CDR3 DNA is TGTGCCAGCAGCCAGGCCGGGGGACAGGGGGTAAGTGGCTACACCTTC. It codes for CASSQAGGQGVSGYTF.